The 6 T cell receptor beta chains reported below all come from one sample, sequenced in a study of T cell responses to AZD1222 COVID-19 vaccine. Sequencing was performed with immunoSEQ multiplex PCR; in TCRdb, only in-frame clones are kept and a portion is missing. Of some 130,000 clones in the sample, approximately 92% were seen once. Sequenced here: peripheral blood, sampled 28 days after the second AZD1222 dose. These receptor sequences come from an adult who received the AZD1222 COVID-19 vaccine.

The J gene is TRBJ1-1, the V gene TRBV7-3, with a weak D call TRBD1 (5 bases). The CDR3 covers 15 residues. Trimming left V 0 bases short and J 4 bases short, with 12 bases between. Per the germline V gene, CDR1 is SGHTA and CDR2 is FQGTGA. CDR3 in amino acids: CASSLTGGEGTEAFF. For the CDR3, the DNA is TGTGCCAGCAGCTTAACGGGGGGAGAGGGCACTGAAGCTTTCTTT.

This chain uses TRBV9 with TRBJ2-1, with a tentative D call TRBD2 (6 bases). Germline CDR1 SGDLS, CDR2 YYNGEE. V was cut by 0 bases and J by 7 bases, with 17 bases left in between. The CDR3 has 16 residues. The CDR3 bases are TGTGCCAGCAGCGTAGAGGGACTCTCTTGGGGGAATGAGCAGTTCTTC. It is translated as CASSVEGLSWGNEQFF.

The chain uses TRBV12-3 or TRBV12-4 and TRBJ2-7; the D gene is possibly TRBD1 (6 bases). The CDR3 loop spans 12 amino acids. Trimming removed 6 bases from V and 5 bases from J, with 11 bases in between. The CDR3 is CASSDTGNEQYF. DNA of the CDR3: TGTGCCAGCAGCGATACAGGGAACGAGCAGTACTTC.

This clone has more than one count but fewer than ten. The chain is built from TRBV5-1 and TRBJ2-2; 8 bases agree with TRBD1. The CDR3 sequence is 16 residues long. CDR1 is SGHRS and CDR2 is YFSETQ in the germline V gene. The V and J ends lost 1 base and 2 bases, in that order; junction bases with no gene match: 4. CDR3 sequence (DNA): TGCGCCAGCAGCTTGATGGCAGGGGGCAACACCGGGGAGCTGTTTTTT. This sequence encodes CASSLMAGGNTGELFF.

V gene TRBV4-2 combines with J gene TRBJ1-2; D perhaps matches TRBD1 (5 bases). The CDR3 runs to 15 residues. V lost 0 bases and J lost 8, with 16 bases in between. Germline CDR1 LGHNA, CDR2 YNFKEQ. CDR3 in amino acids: CASSQEQAQSRGYTF. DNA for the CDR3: TGTGCCAGCAGCCAAGAACAGGCCCAGAGTCGGGGCTACACCTTC.

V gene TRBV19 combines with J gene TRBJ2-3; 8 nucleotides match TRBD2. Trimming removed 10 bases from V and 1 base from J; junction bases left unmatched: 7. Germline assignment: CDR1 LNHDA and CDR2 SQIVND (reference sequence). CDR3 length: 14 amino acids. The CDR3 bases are TGTGCCACAACCCGGGGGGGTGGCACAGATACGCAGTATTTT. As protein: CATTRGGGTDTQYF.